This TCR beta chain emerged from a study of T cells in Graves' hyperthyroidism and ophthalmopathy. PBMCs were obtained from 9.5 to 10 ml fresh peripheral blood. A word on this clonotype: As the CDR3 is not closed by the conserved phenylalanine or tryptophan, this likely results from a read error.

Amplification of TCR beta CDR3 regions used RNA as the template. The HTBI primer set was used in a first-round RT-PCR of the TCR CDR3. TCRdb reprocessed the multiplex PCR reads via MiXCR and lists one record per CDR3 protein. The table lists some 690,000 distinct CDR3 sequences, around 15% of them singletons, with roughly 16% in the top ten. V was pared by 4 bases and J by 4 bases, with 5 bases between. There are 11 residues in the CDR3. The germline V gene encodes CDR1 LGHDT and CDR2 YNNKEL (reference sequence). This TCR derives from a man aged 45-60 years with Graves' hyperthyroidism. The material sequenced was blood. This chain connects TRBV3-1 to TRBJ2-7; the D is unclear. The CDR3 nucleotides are TGTGCCAGCAGCCCCGGGTACGAGCAGTACTCC. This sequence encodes CASSPGYEQYS.